This T cell receptor beta chain was found in a study of T cells after yellow fever vaccination. Overall study context: Preparation of the low-cell-number fractions used SMART-Seq v4 Ultra Low Input.

This clonotype was counted a few times. The antigen remains undetermined. A universal primer site and UMIs were added as TCR cDNA was made by 5'RACE template switching. Via MiXCR, TCRdb re-called the 5' RACE reads, giving one row per CDR3 protein. The sample contains a few hundred thousand distinct CDR3 sequences, around a tenth of which appear only once. The study, taken as a whole, reports: In post-booster samples, most primary-vaccination clones reappeared (roughly 96% CD4, over 70% CD8).

The CDR3 spans 13 residues. Per the germline V gene, CDR1 is SQVTM and CDR2 is ANQGSEA. Trimming took 4 bases from V and 5 from J; bases not matched to a gene: 4. The sequence derives from a young man who received the YFV17D yellow fever vaccine. Sequenced material: PBMCs, taken on the day of the first yellow fever vaccination. The chain has TRBV29-1 and TRBJ2-2, with 7 bases that match TRBD1. The CDR3 here is CSVGQGWTGELFF. The CDR3 region has the DNA TGCAGCGTTGGACAGGGTTGGACCGGGGAGCTGTTTTTT.